This T cell receptor beta chain was sequenced during a study of shared clonotypes between healthy human individuals. The study's findings and limits: Blood was the only sampled material, and tissue repertoires likely differ.

As concerns this clone: The antigen is not known.

The CDR3 extends over 16 amino acids. The V gene's germline CDR1 is LGHNA and CDR2 YSLEER. Germline trimming cut 10 bases from V and 3 bases from J; bases unmatched to any gene: 18. The repertoire was sequenced with immunoSEQ multiplex PCR; TCRdb's copy has only in-frame clones and lacks some. The table has over a million clones, around 78% seen once. The TCR originated in a man between 18 and 29 years old in good health. Some clones in this sample may be carry-over from other donors' samples. The chain joins TRBV4-3 to TRBJ2-7; TRBD2 aligns across 7 bases. The specimen was memory CD4+ T cells from PBMCs. The subset denotes: CD45RA-negative fraction. This CDR3 reads CANGLTRVAGVYEQYF. CDR3 DNA: TGCGCCAACGGCCTCACACGAGTAGCGGGCGTCTACGAGCAGTACTTC.